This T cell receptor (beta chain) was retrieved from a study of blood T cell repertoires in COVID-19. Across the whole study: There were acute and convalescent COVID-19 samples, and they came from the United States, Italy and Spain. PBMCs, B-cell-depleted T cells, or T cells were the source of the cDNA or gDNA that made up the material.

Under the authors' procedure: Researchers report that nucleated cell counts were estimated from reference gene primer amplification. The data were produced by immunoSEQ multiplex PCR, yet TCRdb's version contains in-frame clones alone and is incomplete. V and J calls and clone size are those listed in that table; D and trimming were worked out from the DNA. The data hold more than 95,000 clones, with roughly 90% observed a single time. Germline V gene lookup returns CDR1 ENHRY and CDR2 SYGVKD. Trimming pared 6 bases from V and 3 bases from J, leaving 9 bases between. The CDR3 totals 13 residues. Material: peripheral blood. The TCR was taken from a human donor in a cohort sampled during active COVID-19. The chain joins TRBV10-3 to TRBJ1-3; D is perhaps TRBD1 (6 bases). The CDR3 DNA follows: TGTGCCATCAGAAGACAGGTTGGAAACACCATATATTTT. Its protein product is CAIRRQVGNTIYF.